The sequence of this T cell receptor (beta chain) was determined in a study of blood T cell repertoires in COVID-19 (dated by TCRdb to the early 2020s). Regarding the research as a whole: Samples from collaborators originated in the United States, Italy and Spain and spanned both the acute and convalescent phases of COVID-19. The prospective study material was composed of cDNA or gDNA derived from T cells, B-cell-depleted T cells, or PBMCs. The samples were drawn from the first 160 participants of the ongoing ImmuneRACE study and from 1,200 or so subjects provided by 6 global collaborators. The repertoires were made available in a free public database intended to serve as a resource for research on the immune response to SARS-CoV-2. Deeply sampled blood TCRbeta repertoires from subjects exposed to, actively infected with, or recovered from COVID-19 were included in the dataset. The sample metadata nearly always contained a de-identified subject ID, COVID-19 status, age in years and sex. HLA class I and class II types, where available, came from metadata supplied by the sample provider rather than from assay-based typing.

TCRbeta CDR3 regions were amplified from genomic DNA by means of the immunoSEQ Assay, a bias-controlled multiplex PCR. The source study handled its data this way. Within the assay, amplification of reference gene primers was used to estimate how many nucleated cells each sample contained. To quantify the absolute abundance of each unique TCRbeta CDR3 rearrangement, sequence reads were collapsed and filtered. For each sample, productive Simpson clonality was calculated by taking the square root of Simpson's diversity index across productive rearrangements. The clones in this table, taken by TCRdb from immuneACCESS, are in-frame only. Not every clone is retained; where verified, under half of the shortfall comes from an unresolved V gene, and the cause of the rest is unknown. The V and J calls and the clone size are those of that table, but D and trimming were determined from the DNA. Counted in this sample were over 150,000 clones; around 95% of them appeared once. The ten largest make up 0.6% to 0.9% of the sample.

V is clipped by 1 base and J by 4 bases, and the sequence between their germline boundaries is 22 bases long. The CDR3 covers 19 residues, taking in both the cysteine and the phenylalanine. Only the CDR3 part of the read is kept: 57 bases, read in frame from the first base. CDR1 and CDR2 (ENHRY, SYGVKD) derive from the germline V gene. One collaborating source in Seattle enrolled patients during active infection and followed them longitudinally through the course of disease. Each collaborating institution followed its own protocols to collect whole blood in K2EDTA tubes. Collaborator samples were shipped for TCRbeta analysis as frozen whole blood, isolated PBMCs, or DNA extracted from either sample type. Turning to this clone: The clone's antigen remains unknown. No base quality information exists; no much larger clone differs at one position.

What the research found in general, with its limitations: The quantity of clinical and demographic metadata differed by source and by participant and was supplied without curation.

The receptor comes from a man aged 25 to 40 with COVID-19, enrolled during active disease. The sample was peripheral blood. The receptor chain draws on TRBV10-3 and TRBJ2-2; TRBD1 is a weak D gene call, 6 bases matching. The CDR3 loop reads CAISEFRLIGTRGTGELFF. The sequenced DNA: TGTGCCATCAGTGAGTTTCGACTAATCGGGACACGGGGCACCGGGGAGCTGTTTTTT.